A single sample gave rise to the 8 T cell receptor beta chains below, sequenced in a study of T cell changes during pregnancy in multiple sclerosis. Assay: immunoSEQ multiplex PCR; the TCRdb copy retains only in-frame clones and omits some. The sample yields around 92,000 clones, 94% seen once. Source: peripheral blood, taken in the third trimester of pregnancy. Receptors originate from a female donor with multiple sclerosis, enrolled in a pregnancy study.

Turning to this clone: Relative to the germline gene, one junction end is altered; a read error may explain this. The gene calls are TRBV7-7 and TRBJ2-2; TRBD1 is a possible D gene (5 bases). This CDR3 region has 15 residues. Per germline, CDR1 SSHAT and CDR2 FNYEAQ (reference sequence). The CDR3, as DNA: TGTGCTAGCAGCAGCACAGGTTCGAACACCGGGGAGCTGTTTTTT. Protein sequence: CASSSTGSNTGELFF.

This chain links TRBV6-6 with TRBJ1-3, with 9 bases aligning to TRBD1. Germline V CDR1 and CDR2: MNHNY, SVGAGI (reference sequence). V lost 7 bases and J lost 2; bases outside the gene matches: 6. This CDR3 has 15 amino acids. The CDR3 DNA reads TGTGCCAGCACTGGGGGACAGGGTCCTGGAAACACCATATATTTT. The encoded protein is CASTGGQGPGNTIYF.

The chain recombines TRBV5-3 with TRBJ1-5, with D perhaps matching TRBD1 (5 bases). TRBV5-3 is designated an ORF whose function remains uncertain. This CDR3 is 16 amino acids long. V was cut by 0 bases and J by 3 bases, with 13 bases left in between. This CDR3 is CARSLEAGNDNQPQHF. As DNA, the CDR3 is TGTGCCAGAAGCTTGGAAGCAGGGAATGACAATCAGCCCCAGCATTTT.

The rearrangement joins TRBV7-2 to TRBJ2-1; weak D call: TRBD1 (6 bases). Germline assignment: CDR1 SGHTA and CDR2 FQGNSA. CDR3 length: 15 residues. Trimming removed 6 bases from V and 4 bases from J, with 16 bases in between. The CDR3 reads CASRLRQDSYNEQFF. DNA of the CDR3: TGTGCCAGCAGGTTGCGACAGGACTCTTACAATGAGCAGTTCTTC.

V is TRBV5-1 and J is TRBJ1-1, with TRBD1 matching 9 bases. V gave up 0 bases and J gave up 6 bases; unmatched junction bases: 6. CDR1 is SGHRS and CDR2 is YFSETQ in the germline V gene. The CDR3 contains 15 residues. The CDR3 loop is CASSLAPGQGPEAFF. The CDR3 coding sequence is TGCGCCAGCAGCTTGGCCCCGGGACAGGGTCCTGAAGCTTTCTTT.

The rearrangement joins TRBV11-2 to TRBJ2-4; tentative D call: TRBD1 (5 bases). Germline CDR1 and CDR2: SGHAT and FQNNGV. Between the trimmed V and J ends, which lost 5 bases and 6 bases, there was a span of 11 bases. The CDR3 totals 13 residues. The chain's CDR3 is CASSLDMVNIQYF. CDR3 coding DNA: TGTGCCAGCAGCCTGGACATGGTAAACATTCAGTACTTC.

This chain joins TRBV7-9 and TRBJ2-7, with D uncertain. Germline CDR1 is SEHNR and CDR2 is FQNEAQ (reference sequence). V gave up 5 bases and J gave up 1 base, with 9 bases separating them. The CDR3 has 13 amino acids. Here the CDR3 reads CASSPLGSYEQYF. CDR3 nucleotide sequence: TGTGCCAGCAGCCCGCTAGGATCCTACGAGCAGTACTTC. The variable domain in full, completed from reference TRBV7-9 and TRBJ2-7, reads DTGVSQNPRHKITKRGQNVTFRCDPISEHNRLYWYRQTLGQGPEFLTYFQNEAQLEKSRLLSDRFSAERPKGSFSTLEIQRTEQGDSAMYLCASSPLGSYEQYFGPGTRLTVT.

The chain couples TRBV2 to TRBJ2-6; D perhaps matches TRBD1 (5 bases). The germline CDR1 and CDR2 sequences are SNHLY and FYNNEI. V lost 4 bases and J 3 bases, leaving 10 bases between the germline ends. This CDR3 is built from 15 residues. The CDR3 protein is CASSGTGHGANVLTF. The CDR3 DNA reads as TGTGCCAGCAGTGGTACAGGCCATGGGGCCAACGTCCTGACTTTC.